The 29 T cell receptor beta chains listed next were all sequenced from one sample in a study of shared clonotypes between healthy human individuals (dated by TCRdb to 2020 to 2021). Library generation was performed with the immunoSEQ multiplex PCR assay. TCRdb provides this immuneACCESS table in a form limited to in-frame rearrangements. Some clones are lacking; in checked studies, under half of them reflect an unresolved V gene, and why the rest are absent is not known. The sample data list a few million clones, and around 90% of these were observed just once. The ten largest clones take up around 0.14% of the sample. Sequencing input: naive CD4+ T cells sorted from blood. In the paper's terms, the cell subset or site label means: CD45RA+ positively selected. Receptor source: a young man in good health.

To note about this clone: The sample has other DNA sequences that encode this CDR3 too. The chain employs TRBV6-5 and TRBJ1-2, with no clear D. The CDR3 spans 14 residues. The germline V and J ends were trimmed by 2 bases and 2 bases, with 9 bases remaining between them. Per germline, CDR1 MNHEY and CDR2 SVGAGI. The CDR3 protein is CASSYLGGNYGYTF. CDR3 in DNA: TGTGCCAGCAGTTACCTCGGAGGGAACTATGGCTACACCTTC.

J is TRBJ2-7 and V is TRBV7-9; D is uncertain. The CDR3 length is 12 residues. From germline, CDR1 is SEHNR and CDR2 FQNEAQ (reference sequence). Trimming removed 10 bases at V and 2 bases at J, with 12 bases between. The CDR3 DNA sequence: TGTGCCACCAACGACGGGCCCTACGAGCAGTACTTC. Amino acids: CATNDGPYEQYF.

V and J are TRBV19 and TRBJ1-1; D uncertain. The CDR3 length is 13 residues. The V end was cut by 10 bases, the J end by 1 base, with 13 bases between. Germline V gives CDR1 LNHDA, CDR2 SQIVND (reference sequence). Here the CDR3 DNA reads TGTGCCACTACACGGGCAGGGAACACTGAAGCTTTCTTT. Protein sequence: CATTRAGNTEAFF.

The rearrangement joins TRBV6-5 to TRBJ1-5, with D tentatively TRBD1 (5 bases). CDR1 is MNHEY and CDR2 is SVGAGI in the germline V gene. This CDR3 comprises 15 residues. Trimming shortened V by 5 bases and J by 3 bases, and 14 bases separated the two germline ends. CDR3 nucleotides: TGTGCCAGCAGTCAGGGAGGAGGGGACAATCAGCCCCAGCATTTT. Protein sequence: CASSQGGGDNQPQHF.

This sequence joins TRBV27 and TRBJ2-5; no clear D gene. V lost 10 bases to trimming and J lost 7 bases, with 22 bases between them. The CDR3 consists of 14 residues. The germline V gene encodes CDR1 MNHEY and CDR2 SMNVEV (reference sequence). The CDR3 region has the DNA TGTGCCACCCGACCCCTAGGGATTTCGGGGACCCAGTACTTC. This codes for CATRPLGISGTQYF.

The genes are TRBV30 and TRBJ2-3; 8 bases match TRBD2. In germline, CDR1 is GTSNPN, CDR2 SVGIG (reference sequence). J was trimmed by 3 bases and V by 2 bases; bases with no gene match: 7. CDR3 length: 15 amino acids. CDR3 sequence (DNA): TGTGCCTGGAGTAGTAATAGCGGGATGACAGATACGCAGTATTTT. This translates into CAWSSNSGMTDTQYF. Combining the CDR3 with reference TRBV30 and TRBJ2-3 gives the whole variable domain SQTIHQWPATLVQPVGSPLSLECTVEGTSNPNLYWYRQAAGRGLQLLFYSVGIGQISSEVPQNLSASRPQDRQFILSSKKLLLSDSGFYLCAWSSNSGMTDTQYFGPGTRLTVL.

The rearrangement links TRBV25-1 to TRBJ1-1; perhaps TRBD1 as D (6 bases). The ends were cut back, 8 bases at V and 7 bases at J, with 14 bases in the middle. The CDR3 contains 12 residues. CDR1 and CDR2 from the germline V gene are MGHDK and SYGVNS. The chain's CDR3 is CASAREGGEAFF. DNA for the CDR3: TGTGCCAGCGCGAGGGAAGGGGGTGAAGCTTTCTTT.

The chain's CDR3 is CASSQAGRMADTQYF. CDR3 coding DNA: TGCGCCAGCAGCCAAGCGGGCCGCATGGCAGATACGCAGTATTTT. The rearrangement joins TRBV4-3 to TRBJ2-3; D remains ambiguous. The germline CDR1 and CDR2 sequences are LGHNA and YSLEER. V was trimmed by 1 base and J by 4 bases, leaving 12 bases between them. The CDR3 length is 15 residues.

The chain has TRBV5-1 and TRBJ1-6, with D tentatively TRBD1 (5 bases). Trimming removed 0 bases from V and 0 bases from J, with 10 bases in between. The CDR3 totals 17 residues. Germline lookup yields CDR1 SGHRS and CDR2 YFSETQ. CDR3 nucleotide sequence: TGCGCCAGCAGCTTGGCGTCAGGGTTCTCCTATAATTCACCCCTCCACTTT. Translating it yields CASSLASGFSYNSPLHF.

This chain uses TRBV15 with TRBJ2-7, with 15 bases lining up with TRBD2. V lost 5 bases, J lost 5 bases, and 7 bases stayed unmatched. Germline CDR1 is LNHNV and CDR2 is YYDKDF (reference sequence). This CDR3 has 16 amino acids. This CDR3 reads CATSLRTSGRAHEQYF. In nucleotides, the CDR3 is TGTGCCACCAGCTTACGGACTAGCGGGAGGGCCCACGAGCAGTACTTC. The full variable domain, in which reference TRBV15 and TRBJ2-7 provide the parts outside the CDR3, is DAMVIQNPRYQVTQFGKPVTLSCSQTLNHNVMYWYQQKSSQAPKLLFHYYDKDFNNEADTPDNFQSRRPNTSFCFLDIRSPGLGDTAMYLCATSLRTSGRAHEQYFGPGTRLTVT.

The chain couples TRBV27 to TRBJ2-7, with TRBD2 matching 11 bases. V was pared by 7 bases and J by 2 bases, with 7 bases of the junction left unmatched. CDR3 length: 15 amino acids. Germline CDR1 is MNHEY and CDR2 is SMNVEV (reference sequence). The CDR3 protein is CASTLTSGTPYEQYF. CDR3 bases: TGTGCCAGCACACTGACTAGCGGGACCCCCTACGAGCAGTACTTC.

The rearrangement links TRBV7-9 to TRBJ2-5; a possible D gene is TRBD1 (5 bases). The CDR3 is made up of 11 amino acids. Trimming pared 5 bases from V and 10 bases from J, leaving 11 bases between. Germline V gene lookup returns CDR1 SEHNR and CDR2 FQNEAQ (reference sequence). Here the CDR3 reads CASSLDILQYF. The CDR3 coding sequence is TGTGCCAGCAGCCTGGACATTCTCCAGTACTTC. The variable domain in full, completed from reference TRBV7-9 and TRBJ2-5, reads DTGVSQNPRHKITKRGQNVTFRCDPISEHNRLYWYRQTLGQGPEFLTYFQNEAQLEKSRLLSDRFSAERPKGSFSTLEIQRTEQGDSAMYLCASSLDILQYFGPGTRLLVL.

Comments on this clone: A much larger clone lies one base from this, so it may be a read error. CDR3 residues: CASSVSYEQYF. CDR3 DNA: TGTGCCAGCAGCGTCTCCTACGAGCAGTACTTC. The chain recombines TRBV5-8 with TRBJ2-7; unclear D gene. The V end lost 4 bases, the J end lost 0 bases, and 2 bases lay between the germline ends. The germline CDR1 and CDR2 sequences are SGHTS and YDEGEE. The CDR3 spans 11 residues.

CDR3 residues: CASSLRTSGRATADTQYF. The DNA of the CDR3 is TGTGCCAGCAGCCTTCGGACTAGCGGGAGGGCCACGGCAGATACGCAGTATTTT. The chain combines TRBV5-6 with TRBJ2-3, with TRBD2 matching over 15 bases. V was clipped by 4 bases and J by 4 bases; unmatched bases: 10. Per the germline V gene, CDR1 is SGHDT and CDR2 is YYEEEE. The CDR3 runs 18 residues.

This chain uses TRBV18 with TRBJ1-1, with a weak D call TRBD1 (5 bases). The CDR3 spans 15 residues. Germline lookup yields CDR1 KGHSH and CDR2 LQKENI. The ends were cut back, 3 bases at V and 4 bases at J, with 15 bases in the middle. The CDR3 is CASSPPNMGGTEAFF. The DNA for the CDR3 is TGTGCCAGCTCACCGCCAAACATGGGGGGCACTGAAGCTTTCTTT.

This clone appeared a few times. V usage is TRBV7-9 and J usage is TRBJ2-2; D is unclear. In germline, CDR1 is SEHNR, CDR2 FQNEAQ (reference sequence). V lost 4 bases and J lost 4, with 13 bases in between. This CDR3 comprises 15 residues. The CDR3 nucleotides read TGTGCCAGCAGCTCGACCGGCCAACCCACCGGGGAGCTGTTTTTT. Protein: CASSSTGQPTGELFF.

The count of this clone is one. The chain uses TRBV11-2 and TRBJ1-3; unclear D gene. CDR3 length equals 17 residues. The V end was cut by 5 bases, the J end by 0 bases, with 17 bases between. Germline V gene lookup returns CDR1 SGHAT and CDR2 FQNNGV. The CDR3 sequence is CASSPASLKDSGNTIYF. For the CDR3, the DNA is TGTGCCAGCAGCCCTGCCTCCCTGAAAGACTCTGGAAACACCATATATTTT.

The genes are TRBV28 and TRBJ2-7; D is possibly TRBD1 or TRBD2 (5 bases each). The CDR3 has 15 residues. V was cut by 4 bases and J by 2 bases, with 15 bases left in between. CDR1 and CDR2 from the germline V gene are MDHEN and SYDVKM. CDR3 region: CASSSLGTAAYEQYF. CDR3 nucleotide sequence: TGTGCCAGCAGTTCACTCGGGACCGCGGCCTACGAGCAGTACTTC.

The chain uses TRBV19 and TRBJ2-5; no firm D call. V was clipped by 5 bases and J by 2 bases, with 0 bases between them. This CDR3 comprises 10 residues. Germline V CDR1 and CDR2: LNHDA, SQIVND (reference sequence). The CDR3, as DNA: TGTGCCAGTAGTCAAGAGACCCAGTACTTC. Translated: CASSQETQYF.

Regarding this clone: Other DNA sequences within the sample encode an identical CDR3. The chain joins TRBV5-6 to TRBJ2-5; 10 bases align to TRBD1. This CDR3 has 16 residues. Unmatched junction bases numbered 5, after V lost 2 bases and J lost 1 base. Germline V gives CDR1 SGHDT, CDR2 YYEEEE. The CDR3 sequence is CASSLRDRGSQETQYF. Here the CDR3 DNA reads TGTGCCAGCAGCTTACGGGACAGGGGATCCCAAGAGACCCAGTACTTC.

The chain joins TRBV2 to TRBJ2-3; a possible D gene is TRBD1 (5 bases). V was trimmed by 3 bases and J by 9 bases, leaving 7 bases between them. This CDR3 contains 11 residues. Germline values: CDR1 SNHLY, CDR2 FYNNEI. The CDR3 nucleotides are TGTGCCAGCAGTGAGGACAAGACGCAGTATTTT. This encodes CASSEDKTQYF.

This chain connects TRBV5-6 to TRBJ2-1; 9 bases fit TRBD1. Germline loops: CDR1 SGHDT, CDR2 YYEEEE. The CDR3 covers 15 residues. Losses at the gene ends were 4 bases for V and 7 bases for J; bases not matched to a gene: 9. DNA of the CDR3: TGTGCCAGCAGCCTACCCGGGACAGGGATGAATGAGCAGTTCTTC. This gives the protein CASSLPGTGMNEQFF.

V usage is TRBV28 and J usage is TRBJ1-1; possible D gene TRBD1, 5 bases. The CDR3 has 13 amino acids. Germline V gene lookup returns CDR1 MDHEN and CDR2 SYDVKM. V shed 7 bases and J shed 6 bases, with 15 bases lying between them. CDR3 nucleotide sequence: TGTGCCAGCATCGGAAGGGGAACGTCTGAAGCTTTCTTT. Translation: CASIGRGTSEAFF.

The J gene is TRBJ2-7, the V gene TRBV6-1; maybe TRBD1 (7 bases). Between the trimmed V and J ends, which lost 7 bases and 3 bases, there was a span of 16 bases. The CDR3 has 14 residues. Germline V lookup: CDR1 MNHNS, CDR2 SASEGT. CDR3 bases: TGTGCCAGCATAGGGGCAGGGGGGTTCTACGAGCAGTACTTC. It is translated as CASIGAGGFYEQYF.

A remark on this clone: The sample carries other DNA sequences with the same CDR3. This chain joins TRBV6-1 and TRBJ1-2; possibly TRBD1 for D (6 bases). The CDR3 extends over 12 amino acids. Trimming removed 4 bases at V and 5 bases at J, with 8 bases between. CDR1 MNHNS and CDR2 SASEGT come from the germline V gene. CDR3 sequence (DNA): TGTGCCAGCAGTGGGACAGTATATGGCTACACCTTC. It yields the protein CASSGTVYGYTF.

This chain connects TRBV27 to TRBJ1-2; D gene ambiguous. This CDR3 contains 13 residues. Germline loops: CDR1 MNHEY, CDR2 SMNVEV (reference sequence). V was pared by 3 bases and J by 4 bases, with 9 bases between. The CDR3 nucleotides read TGTGCCAGCAGTTTTGGTCATGGCTATGGCTACACCTTC. This codes for CASSFGHGYGYTF.

This clone was seen a single time. The chain couples TRBV5-4 to TRBJ1-2; 9 nucleotides line up with TRBD1. CDR1 SGHNT and CDR2 YYREEE come from the germline V gene (reference sequence). The ends lost 0 bases at V and 5 bases at J; junction bases unmatched: 5. CDR3 size: 15 residues. The CDR3 DNA sequence: TGTGCCAGCAGCTTGGGGGGGACAGGGTATTATGGCTACACCTTC. This translates into CASSLGGTGYYGYTF.

This sequence joins TRBV30 and TRBJ2-6; D may be TRBD1 (5 bases). This CDR3 is 13 amino acids long. Trimming left V 8 bases short and J 3 bases short, with 11 bases between. CDR1 GTSNPN and CDR2 SVGIG come from the germline V gene (reference sequence). CDR3 nucleotide sequence: TGTGCCGCCACCAGGGTTGGGGCCAACGTCCTGACTTTC. This sequence encodes CAATRVGANVLTF.

This clone appeared once. This chain joins TRBV9 and TRBJ2-2; maybe TRBD2 (6 bases). CDR3 length: 15 residues. V shed 5 bases and J shed 0 bases, with 11 bases lying between them. Germline V gene sequence: CDR1 SGDLS, CDR2 YYNGEE. The CDR3 DNA reads as TGTGCCAGCAGTCTAGCGAATGCGAACACCGGGGAGCTGTTTTTT. This gives the protein CASSLANANTGELFF.